The source of this TCR beta chain is a study of cytomegalovirus exposure and HLA in healthy donors. The PCR used 60 Vbeta and 13 Jbeta primers. Profiling relied on immunoSEQ multiplex PCR, and the TCRdb table lists in-frame clones only, not all of them. The data show 150,000 to 200,000 clones, around 84% seen once. As to this clone: Its antigen is still unknown.

All donors participated as healthy donors of bone marrow. The CDR3 extends over 12 amino acids. Germline V gene lookup returns CDR1 LGHNA and CDR2 YSLEER. V lost 0 bases to trimming and J lost 7 bases, with 6 bases between them. General study points: Most observed TCR sequences were rare, whereas some public TCRs were detected in many donors. In a later analysis, parvovirus B19, influenza, CMV and Epstein-Barr virus appeared linked to several top co-occurrence clusters.

Material for sequencing was PBMCs. The rearrangement uses TRBV4-3 and TRBJ2-5; no definite D call. The TCR comes from a woman younger than 35 in good health and CMV-seronegative. The CDR3 DNA reads TGCGCCAGCAGCCAAGATACCGGGACCCAGTACTTC. Its protein product is CASSQDTGTQYF.